The next 6 T cell receptor beta chains were all read from a single sample in a study of shared clonotypes between healthy human individuals. Assay: immunoSEQ multiplex PCR; the TCRdb copy retains only in-frame clones and omits some. Of 850,000 to 1,200,000 clones in the sample, 70% to 80% were seen once. Specimen: memory CD4+ T cells sorted from blood. As for subset: CD45RA-negative fraction. Receptors originate from a man aged 18 to 29 in good health.

V is TRBV11-2 and J is TRBJ2-1, with 7 bases matching TRBD2. The CDR3 length is 15 residues. Germline-derived CDR1 and CDR2 are SGHAT and FQNNGV. V shed 8 bases, J shed 8 bases, and the junction held 15 bases outside the gene matches. The CDR3 reads CASAPLAREGDEQFF. CDR3 DNA: TGTGCCAGCGCCCCGCTTGCCAGGGAGGGAGATGAGCAGTTCTTC. The whole variable domain, filled in from reference TRBV11-2 and TRBJ2-1, reads EAGVAQSPRYKIIEKRQSVAFWCNPISGHATLYWYQQILGQGPKLLIQFQNNGVVDDSQLPKDRFSAERLKGVDSTLKIQPAKLEDSAVYLCASAPLAREGDEQFFGPGTRLTVL.

Concerning this clone itself: It may be a read error: a sequence one base away is much more abundant. The chain combines TRBV5-6 with TRBJ2-7; no clear D gene. The V end was cut by 3 bases, the J end by 4 bases, with 5 bases between. The CDR3 is 11 residues long. CDR1 SGHDT and CDR2 YYEEEE come from the germline V gene. In DNA, the CDR3 is TGTGCCAGCAGCTCCGATTACGAGCAGTACTTC. This gives the protein CASSSDYEQYF.

The chain combines TRBV10-3 with TRBJ2-2; D is possibly TRBD1 or TRBD2 (6 bases each). V lost 6 bases and J 0 bases, leaving 14 bases between the germline ends. This CDR3 comprises 16 residues. CDR1 ENHRY and CDR2 SYGVKD come from the germline V gene. CDR3 sequence reads: CAISPTGTSNTGELFF. DNA of the CDR3: TGTGCCATCAGCCCTACAGGGACTTCGAACACCGGGGAGCTGTTTTTT.

About this clone itself: The sample has other DNA sequences that encode this CDR3 too. V usage is TRBV2 and J usage is TRBJ2-5; D is unresolved. The V end lost 6 bases, the J end lost 0 bases, and 11 bases lay between the germline ends. Germline V gene sequence: CDR1 SNHLY, CDR2 FYNNEI. The CDR3 is made up of 14 amino acids. The CDR3 loop is CASSEPRDQETQYF. CDR3 DNA: TGTGCCAGCAGCGAACCGAGAGACCAAGAGACCCAGTACTTC.

This chain joins TRBV5-4 and TRBJ2-7; TRBD2 matches at 10 bases. Unmatched junction bases numbered 7, after V lost 4 bases and J lost 3 bases. Germline assignment: CDR1 SGHNT and CDR2 YYREEE (reference sequence). CDR3 length: 15 amino acids. The CDR3 DNA is TGTGCCAGCAGCCTAAAGATAGCGGGGGGCTACGAGCAGTACTTC. The encoded protein is CASSLKIAGGYEQYF.

This clone has ten or more counts. The chain couples TRBV7-6 to TRBJ2-1; D may match TRBD1 or TRBD2 (5 bases each). This CDR3 is 12 amino acids long. Germline lookup yields CDR1 SGHVS and CDR2 FNYEAQ. V lost 5 bases, J lost 8 bases, and 10 bases lay in between. DNA for the CDR3: TGTGCCAGCAGCATGAGAGGGGATGAGCAGTTCTTC. It yields the protein CASSMRGDEQFF.